These T cell receptor beta chains were read from a single sample in a study of cytomegalovirus exposure and HLA in healthy donors. TCRdb keeps only in-frame clones here, not all; method: immunoSEQ multiplex PCR. The sample yields tens of thousands of clones, around 82% seen once. Sequencing was carried out using PBMCs. The receptor set was obtained from a young man in good health and CMV-seronegative. The CDR3 runs from the conserved cysteine through the conserved F or W. A D gene is named only where the DNA matches it firmly. The size entry is marked missing in some rows and otherwise reads once, few, many or a size class.

>TRBD1|TRBJ1-5|.|TRBV19
CASSGTGSNQPQHF
TGTGCCAGCTCCGGGACAGGGAGCAATCAGCCCCAGCATTTT
>.|TRBJ1-5|.|TRBV27
CASRKRVGDEVQPQHF
TGTGCCAGCAGAAAAAGGGTAGGGGATGAGGTTCAGCCCCAGCATTTT
>TRBD1|TRBJ1-1|.|TRBV7-9
CASSWTGSTEAFF
TGTGCCAGCAGCTGGACAGGGAGCACTGAAGCTTTCTTT
>TRBD1|TRBJ2-1|.|TRBV5-1
CASSPGTGYNEQFF
TGCGCCAGCAGCCCCGGGACAGGGTACAATGAGCAGTTCTTC
>.|TRBJ2-4|.|TRBV25-1
CASSEQDSVGAKNIQYF
TGTGCCAGCAGTGAGCAGGACAGTGTGGGAGCCAAAAACATTCAGTACTTC
>.|TRBJ2-7|.|TRBV27
CASSLSGEFSSYEQYF
TGTGCCAGCAGTTTATCCGGGGAGTTCAGCTCCTACGAGCAGTACTTC
>TRBD2|TRBJ2-1|.|TRBV5-1
CASSQGTSGGNEQFF
TGCGCCAGCAGTCAGGGGACTAGCGGGGGCAATGAGCAGTTCTTC
>.|TRBJ2-3|.|TRBV9
CASSGKGLADTQYF
TGTGCCAGCAGCGGGAAGGGGCTAGCAGATACGCAGTATTTT
>TRBD1|TRBJ2-7|.|TRBV28
CASGDREYYEQYF
TGTGCCAGCGGGGACAGGGAATATTACGAGCAGTACTTC
>.|TRBJ2-1|.|TRBV6-4
CASSEVGGSYNEQFF
TGTGCCAGCAGTGAGGTCGGAGGCTCCTACAATGAGCAGTTCTTC
>.|TRBJ1-6|.|TRBV18
CASSPPSLNSPLHF
TGTGCCAGCTCACCACCATCCCTTAATTCACCCCTCCACTTT
>.|TRBJ2-7|.|TRBV6-5
CASSPRGALSYEQYF
TGTGCCAGCAGTCCCCGGGGGGCGCTCTCCTACGAGCAGTACTTC
>TRBD2|TRBJ2-7|.|TRBV7-2
CASSLGFLAGGPGEQYF
TGTGCCAGCAGCTTAGGTTTCCTAGCGGGAGGGCCGGGCGAGCAGTACTTC
>.|TRBJ2-3|.|TRBV6-5
CASSYAPGESTDTQYF
TGTGCCAGCAGTTACGCCCCAGGGGAGAGCACAGATACGCAGTATTTT
>.|TRBJ2-3|.|TRBV6-5
CASSSPGGNTDTQYF
TGTGCCAGCAGTTCGCCTGGAGGGAACACAGATACGCAGTATTTT
>TRBD1|TRBJ1-2|.|TRBV9
CASRRDSRSGYTF
TGTGCCAGCAGACGGGACAGCCGAAGTGGCTACACCTTC
>.|TRBJ2-3|.|TRBV9
CASSEGGAIDTQYF
TGTGCCAGCAGCGAAGGGGGGGCCATAGATACGCAGTATTTT
>.|TRBJ1-1|once|TRBV28
CASSLRVMNTEAFF
TGTGCCAGCAGTCTCAGGGTCATGAACACTGAAGCTTTCTTT
>TRBD1|TRBJ1-2|.|TRBV4-3
CASSQEFRDRGRYGYTF
TGCGCCAGCAGCCAAGAGTTTAGGGACAGGGGACGCTATGGCTACACCTTC
>.|TRBJ1-2|.|TRBV27
CASSFVGRALYGYTF
TGTGCCAGCAGTTTTGTTGGCAGGGCCCTCTATGGCTACACCTTC
>.|TRBJ2-7|.|TRBV5-1
CASSLVPGISYEQYF
TGCGCCAGCAGCTTGGTACCAGGGATTTCATACGAGCAGTACTTC
>.|TRBJ2-7|.|TRBV6-5
CASSRSGDGRYEQYF
TGTGCCAGCAGCCGCTCGGGGGACGGAAGATACGAGCAGTACTTC
>TRBD2|TRBJ2-4|.|TRBV7-9
CASSGGQYKNIQYF
TGTGCCAGTAGCGGGGGACAGTACAAAAACATTCAGTACTTC
>TRBD1|TRBJ1-2|.|TRBV6-6
CASTKVRTGHYGYTF
TGTGCCAGCACCAAAGTTAGGACAGGACACTATGGCTACACCTTC